This T cell receptor beta chain was identified in a study of OX40 agonist ivuxolimab in advanced cancers. This CDR3 contains 15 residues. CDR1 is SGDLS, CDR2 YYNGEE, per germline. V lost 3 bases to trimming and J lost 0 bases, with 11 bases between them. Sequenced by immunoSEQ multiplex PCR; TCRdb stores in-frame clones only, minus some. The sample yields about 81,000 clones, around 84% seen once. This TCR was sampled from an adult with an advanced solid tumor such as melanoma, head and neck, liver or kidney cancer. The starting material was CD4+ or CD8+ T cells sorted from blood, obtained in a trial of the OX40 agonist ivuxolimab. This sequence joins TRBV9 and TRBJ2-3; D is unresolved. The CDR3 DNA sequence: TGTGCCAGCAGCGCCCCAACTTCTAGCACAGATACGCAGTATTTT. Its translation is CASSAPTSSTDTQYF.